This T cell receptor beta chain was recorded in a study of response to subunit inactivated influenza vaccine. Study outcomes and limitations: Authors suggested each seasonal influenza vaccination recruits few new T cells.

There are many counts of this clonotype. Its antigen is not identified. Each CDR3 protein gets one entry after TCRdb re-called the RT-PCR reads with MiXCR. The sample has some 500,000 distinct CDR3 sequences, about 15% seen once. Trimming stripped 3 bases from V and 0 bases from J, with 8 bases between. The germline CDR1 and CDR2 sequences are LGHNA and YSLEER. The CDR3 has 15 residues. The material was CD4+ T cells sorted from PBMCs, obtained about 24 months after vaccination. This TCR derives from a man aged 50 to 69 who received an inactivated influenza vaccine. The chain carries TRBV4-3 and TRBJ1-4; no reliable D call. The DNA for the CDR3 is TGCGCCAGCAGCCAGGAACAGCCAACTAATGAAAAACTGTTTTTT. Translation gives CASSQEQPTNEKLFF.